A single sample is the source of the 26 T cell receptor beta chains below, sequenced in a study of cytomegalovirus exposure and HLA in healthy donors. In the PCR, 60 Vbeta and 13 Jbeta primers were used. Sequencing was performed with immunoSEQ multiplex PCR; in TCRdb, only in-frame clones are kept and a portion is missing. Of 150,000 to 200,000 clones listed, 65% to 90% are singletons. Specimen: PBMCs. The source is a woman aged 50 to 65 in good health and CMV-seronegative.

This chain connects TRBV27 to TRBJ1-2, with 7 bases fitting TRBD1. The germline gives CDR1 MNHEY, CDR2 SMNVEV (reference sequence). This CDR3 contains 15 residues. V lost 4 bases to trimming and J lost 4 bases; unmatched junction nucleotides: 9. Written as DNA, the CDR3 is TGTGCCAGCAGTTCCGACAGGGCGGGAAGCTATGGCTACACCTTC. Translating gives CASSSDRAGSYGYTF.

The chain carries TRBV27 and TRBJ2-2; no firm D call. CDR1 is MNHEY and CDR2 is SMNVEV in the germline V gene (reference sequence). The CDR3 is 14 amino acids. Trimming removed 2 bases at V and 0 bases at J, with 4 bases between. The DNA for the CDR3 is TGTGCCAGCAGTTTAGACACGAACACCGGGGAGCTGTTTTTT. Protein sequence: CASSLDTNTGELFF.

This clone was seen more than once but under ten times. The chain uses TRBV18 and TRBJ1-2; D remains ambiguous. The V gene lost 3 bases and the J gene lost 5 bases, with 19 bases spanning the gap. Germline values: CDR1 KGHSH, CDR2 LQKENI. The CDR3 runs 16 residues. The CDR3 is CASSPVLGRQMYGYTF. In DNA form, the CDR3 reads TGTGCCAGCTCACCCGTTCTCGGGAGGCAGATGTATGGCTACACCTTC.

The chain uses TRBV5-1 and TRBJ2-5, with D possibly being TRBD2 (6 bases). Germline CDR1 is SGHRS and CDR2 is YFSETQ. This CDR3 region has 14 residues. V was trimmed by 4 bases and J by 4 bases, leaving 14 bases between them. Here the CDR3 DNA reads TGCGCCAGCAGCCGTCCGGAGGGAACAGAGACCCAGTACTTC. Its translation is CASSRPEGTETQYF. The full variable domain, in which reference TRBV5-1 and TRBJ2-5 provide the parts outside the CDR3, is KAGVTQTPRYLIKTRGQQVTLSCSPISGHRSVSWYQQTPGQGLQFLFEYFSETQRNKGNFPGRFSGRQFSNSRSEMNVSTLELGDSALYLCASSRPEGTETQYFGPGTRLLVL.

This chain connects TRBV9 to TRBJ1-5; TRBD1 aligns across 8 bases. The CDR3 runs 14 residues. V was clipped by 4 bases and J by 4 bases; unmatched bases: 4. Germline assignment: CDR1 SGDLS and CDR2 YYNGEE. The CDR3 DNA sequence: TGTGCCAGCAGCAGGGACAGGTCTAATCAGCCCCAGCATTTT. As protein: CASSRDRSNQPQHF.

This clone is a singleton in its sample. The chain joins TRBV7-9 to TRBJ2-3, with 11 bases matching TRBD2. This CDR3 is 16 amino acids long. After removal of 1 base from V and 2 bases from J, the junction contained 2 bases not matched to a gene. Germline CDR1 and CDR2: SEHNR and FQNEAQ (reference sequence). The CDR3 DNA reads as TGTGCCAGCAGCTTAGGACTAGCGGGATCCACAGATACGCAGTATTTT. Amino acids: CASSLGLAGSTDTQYF.

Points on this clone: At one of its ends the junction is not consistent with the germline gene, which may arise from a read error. CDR3 region: CSSSLSYEQYF. The CDR3 bases are TGTTCCAGCAGCCTCTCCTACGAGCAGTACTTC. The chain uses TRBV7-9 and TRBJ2-7; D is unresolved. The CDR3 spans 11 residues. Germline loops: CDR1 SEHNR, CDR2 FQNEAQ (reference sequence).

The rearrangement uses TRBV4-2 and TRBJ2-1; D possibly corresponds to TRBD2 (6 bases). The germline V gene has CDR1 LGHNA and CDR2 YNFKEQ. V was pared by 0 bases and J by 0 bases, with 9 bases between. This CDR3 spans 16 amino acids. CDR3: CASSQDRRVSYNEQFF. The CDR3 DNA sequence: TGTGCCAGCAGCCAAGATCGGAGGGTCTCCTACAATGAGCAGTTCTTC.

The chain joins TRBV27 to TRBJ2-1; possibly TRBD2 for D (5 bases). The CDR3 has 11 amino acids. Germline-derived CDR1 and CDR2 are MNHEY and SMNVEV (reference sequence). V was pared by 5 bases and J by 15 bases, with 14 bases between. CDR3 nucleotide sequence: TGTGCCAGCAGTAAGAGTCGGGGAATGTTCTTC. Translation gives CASSKSRGMFF.

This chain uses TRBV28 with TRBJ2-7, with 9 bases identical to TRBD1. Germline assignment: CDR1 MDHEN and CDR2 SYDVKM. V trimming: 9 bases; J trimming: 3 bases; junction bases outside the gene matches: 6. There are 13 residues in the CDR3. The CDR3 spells CASKTGGDYEQYF. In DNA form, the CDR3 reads TGTGCCAGTAAGACAGGGGGTGACTACGAGCAGTACTTC.

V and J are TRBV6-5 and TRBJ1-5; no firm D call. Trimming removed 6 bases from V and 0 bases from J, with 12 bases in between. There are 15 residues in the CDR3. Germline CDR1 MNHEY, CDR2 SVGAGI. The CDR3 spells CASSLSIYSNQPQHF. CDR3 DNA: TGTGCCAGCAGCCTATCAATATATAGCAATCAGCCCCAGCATTTT.

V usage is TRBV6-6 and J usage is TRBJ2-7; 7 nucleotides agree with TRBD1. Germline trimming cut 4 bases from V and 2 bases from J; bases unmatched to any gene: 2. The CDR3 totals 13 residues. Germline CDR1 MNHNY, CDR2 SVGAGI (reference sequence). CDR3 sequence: CASSSQGAYEQYF. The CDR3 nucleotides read TGTGCCAGCAGTTCCCAGGGGGCCTACGAGCAGTACTTC.

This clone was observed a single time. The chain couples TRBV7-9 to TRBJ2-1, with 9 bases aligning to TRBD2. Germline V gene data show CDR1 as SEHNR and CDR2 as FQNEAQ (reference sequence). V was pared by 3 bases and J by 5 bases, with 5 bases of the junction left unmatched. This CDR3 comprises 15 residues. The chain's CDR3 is CASSFSGRSNNEQFF. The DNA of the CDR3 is TGTGCCAGCAGCTTCAGCGGGAGGTCTAACAATGAGCAGTTCTTC.

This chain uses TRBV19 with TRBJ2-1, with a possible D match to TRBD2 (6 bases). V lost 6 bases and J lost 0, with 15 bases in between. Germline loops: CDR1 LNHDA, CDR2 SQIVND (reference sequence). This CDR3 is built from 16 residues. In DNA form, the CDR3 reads TGTGCCAGTAGGGGCTCAGCGGGCTACTCCTACAATGAGCAGTTCTTC. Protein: CASRGSAGYSYNEQFF.

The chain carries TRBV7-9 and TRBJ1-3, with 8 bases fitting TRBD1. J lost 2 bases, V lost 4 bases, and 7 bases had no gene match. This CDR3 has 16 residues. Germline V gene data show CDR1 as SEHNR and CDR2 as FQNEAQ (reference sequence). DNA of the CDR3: TGTGCCAGCAGCTATTCAGGGGGCCTACCTGGAAACACCATATATTTT. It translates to CASSYSGGLPGNTIYF.

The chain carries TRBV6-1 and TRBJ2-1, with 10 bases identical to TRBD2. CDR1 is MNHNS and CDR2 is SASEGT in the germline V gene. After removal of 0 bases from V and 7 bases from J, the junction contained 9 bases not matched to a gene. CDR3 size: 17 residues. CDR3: CASSEALGLAGVNEQFF. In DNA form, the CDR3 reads TGTGCCAGCAGTGAAGCATTGGGGCTAGCGGGAGTGAATGAGCAGTTCTTC.

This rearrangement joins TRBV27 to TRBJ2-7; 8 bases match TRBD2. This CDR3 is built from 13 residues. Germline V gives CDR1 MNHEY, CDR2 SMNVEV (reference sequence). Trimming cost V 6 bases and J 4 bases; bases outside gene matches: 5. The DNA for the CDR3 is TGTGCCAGCAGCTGGAGCGGGGGTTACGAGCAGTACTTC. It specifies CASSWSGGYEQYF.

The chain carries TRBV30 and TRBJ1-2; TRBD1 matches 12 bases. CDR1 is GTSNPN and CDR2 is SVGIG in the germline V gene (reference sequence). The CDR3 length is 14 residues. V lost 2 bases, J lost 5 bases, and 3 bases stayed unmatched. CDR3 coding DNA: TGTGCCTGGAGTAAGGGACAGGGGGCTTATGGCTACACCTTC. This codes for CAWSKGQGAYGYTF.

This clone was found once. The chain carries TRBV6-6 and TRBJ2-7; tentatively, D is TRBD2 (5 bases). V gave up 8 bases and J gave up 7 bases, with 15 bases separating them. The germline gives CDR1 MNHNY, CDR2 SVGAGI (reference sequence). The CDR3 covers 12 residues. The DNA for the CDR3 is TGTGCCAGCCGCAAGGAGGCCTGGGAGCAGTACTTC. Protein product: CASRKEAWEQYF.

The CDR3, as DNA: TGCGCCAGCAGCCGGGACTTGGGGAAGGGGACTAATGAAAAACTGTTTTTT. Translating gives CASSRDLGKGTNEKLFF. The rearrangement links TRBV5-1 to TRBJ1-4; possible D gene TRBD1, 5 bases. CDR1 and CDR2 from the germline V gene are SGHRS and YFSETQ. V lost 4 bases and J 2 bases, leaving 18 bases between the germline ends. This CDR3 is built from 17 residues.

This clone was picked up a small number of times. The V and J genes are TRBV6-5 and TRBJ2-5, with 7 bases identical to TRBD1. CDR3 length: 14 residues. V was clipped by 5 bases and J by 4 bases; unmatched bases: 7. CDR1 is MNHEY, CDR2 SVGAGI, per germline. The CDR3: CASSENRGLETQYF. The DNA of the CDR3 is TGTGCCAGCAGTGAAAACAGGGGATTAGAGACCCAGTACTTC.

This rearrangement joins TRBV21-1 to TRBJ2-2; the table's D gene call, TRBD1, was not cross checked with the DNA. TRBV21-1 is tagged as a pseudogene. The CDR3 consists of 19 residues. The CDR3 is CASSARRTGSKLNTGELFF. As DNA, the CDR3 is TGTGCCAGCAGCGCCCGCCGGACAGGGAGTAAATTGAACACCGGGGAGCTGTTTTTT.

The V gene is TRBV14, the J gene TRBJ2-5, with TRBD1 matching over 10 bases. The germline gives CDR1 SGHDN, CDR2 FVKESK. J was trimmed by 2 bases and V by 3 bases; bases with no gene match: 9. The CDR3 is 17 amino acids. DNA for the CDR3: TGTGCCAGCAGCCAGGGCGACAGGGGGCTGATTCAAGAGACCCAGTACTTC. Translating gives CASSQGDRGLIQETQYF.

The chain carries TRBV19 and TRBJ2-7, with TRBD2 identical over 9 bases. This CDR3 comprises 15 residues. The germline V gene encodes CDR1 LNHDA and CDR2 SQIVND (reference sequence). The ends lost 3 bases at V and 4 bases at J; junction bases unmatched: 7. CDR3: CASSILTSGTYEQYF. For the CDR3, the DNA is TGTGCCAGTAGTATCTTGACTAGCGGTACTTACGAGCAGTACTTC. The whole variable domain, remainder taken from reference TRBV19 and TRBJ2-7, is DGGITQSPKYLFRKEGQNVTLSCEQNLNHDAMYWYRQDPGQGLRLIYYSQIVNDFQKGDIAEGYSVSREKKESFPLTVTSAQKNPTAFYLCASSILTSGTYEQYFGPGTRLTVT.

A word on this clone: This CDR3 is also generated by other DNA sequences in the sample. CDR3 sequence: CASSEADTQYF. The CDR3 nucleotides read TGTGCCAGCAGCGAGGCCGATACGCAGTATTTT. V gene TRBV7-9 combines with J gene TRBJ2-3; D gene ambiguous. Germline V gene data show CDR1 as SEHNR and CDR2 as FQNEAQ (reference sequence). Trimming took off 5 bases at V and 6 bases at J, with 6 bases between the two ends. The CDR3 contains 11 residues.

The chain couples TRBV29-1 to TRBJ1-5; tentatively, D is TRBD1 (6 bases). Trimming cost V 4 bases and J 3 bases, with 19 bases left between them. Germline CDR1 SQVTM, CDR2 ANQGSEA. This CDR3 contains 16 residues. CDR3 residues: CSVVEQGTMSNQPQHF. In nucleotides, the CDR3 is TGCAGCGTTGTGGAACAGGGAACCATGTCCAATCAGCCCCAGCATTTT.